These T cell receptor beta chains were read from a single sample in a study of blood T cell repertoires in COVID-19. Produced via immunoSEQ multiplex PCR; TCRdb's table is partial and in-frame only. Here the sample spans approximately 200,000 clones, about 82% being singletons. Input material: PBMCs or T cells enriched from blood (not recorded which). Receptors were obtained from a woman aged 25 to 39 who had recovered from COVID-19. Each CDR3 is given without its conserved first and last residue.

V gene	CDR3 protein
TRBV19	ASKSLQRSGADPLN
TRBV4-1	ASSRQDYDSEGNTIY
TRBV3-1/TRBV3-2	ASSQSVRSEETQY
TRBV28	ASSLKVGAGGKNEQF
TRBV9	ASSEDSRNNYGYT
TRBV11-2	ASSLWPTGNGELF
TRBV5-1	ASSLWPGTSGRPSSYNEQF
TRBV29-1	SGRAATSGRSTSTQY
TRBV10-1	ARTRDTDTQY
TRBV5-1	ASSFGTSGNDEQF
TRBV11-2	ASSQGLARLITGELF
TRBV5-4	ASSAGGNEQF
TRBV12-3/TRBV12-4	ASSRDRGDEQY
TRBV18	ASSPEDGYSGNTIY
TRBV28	ASSLAGLSYNEQF
TRBV27	ASSPGQYANTQY
TRBV10-3	AISDFRQTNTGELF
TRBV2	ASSEGLHQGSEQY
TRBV4-1	ASSPRDRGPGRETQY
TRBV29-1	SVSRTGGRTDTQY
TRBV3-1/TRBV3-2	ASSHTMFDITKNTEAF
TRBV18	ASSLPGTGFPHGYT
TRBV10-2	ASRNPGQGNSPLH
TRBV29-1	SAGTGSHEQF
TRBV11-2	ASSLTNYQF
TRBV19	ASSMTNREFDGYT
TRBV4-2	ASSQGLSGNTIY
TRBV4-1	ASRREGAHTEAF
TRBV28	ASRTAGGADGYT
TRBV29-1	SVFGTGVSDTQY
TRBV6-5	ASSYRSGTGGSPLH
TRBV15	ATSRAVQETQY